Listed below are T cell receptor beta chains from one sample, sequenced in a study of shared clonotypes between healthy human individuals. Produced via immunoSEQ multiplex PCR; TCRdb's table is partial and in-frame only. This sample has some 580,000 clones, with 97% found just once. The sequencing input was naive CD4+ T cells sorted from blood. The receptors were sampled from a woman aged 30 to 39 in good health. Each CDR3 is given with its conserved first and last residue. D genes are given only for firm matches. Where a row states a size, it is once, few, many or the class of an expanded clone; other rows omit it.

d_gene: TRBD1; v_gene: TRBV14; len: 15; j_gene: TRBJ1-6; abundance: -; CDR3nt: TGTGCCAGCAGCCAAGGAAGACAGGGGATTTCACCCCTCCACTTT; CDR3aa: CASSQGRQGISPLHF
d_gene: -; v_gene: TRBV28; len: 12; j_gene: TRBJ2-7; abundance: -; CDR3nt: TGTGCCAGCAGCATCAGGGGCTACGAGCAGTACTTC; CDR3aa: CASSIRGYEQYF
d_gene: -; v_gene: TRBV5-1; len: 13; j_gene: TRBJ1-1; abundance: -; CDR3nt: TGCGCCAGCAGCCCCACCGGACACCTTGAAGCTTTCTTT; CDR3aa: CASSPTGHLEAFF
d_gene: TRBD1; v_gene: TRBV10-3; len: 13; j_gene: TRBJ1-1; abundance: once; CDR3nt: TGTGCCATCAGCCAACAGGGGGACACTGAAGCTTTCTTT; CDR3aa: CAISQQGDTEAFF
d_gene: TRBD2; v_gene: TRBV5-1; len: 16; j_gene: TRBJ2-1; abundance: once; CDR3nt: TGCGCCAGCAGCCGCACTAGCGGGAGGGCCCGAGATGAGCAGTTCTTC; CDR3aa: CASSRTSGRARDEQFF
d_gene: -; v_gene: TRBV5-1; len: 16; j_gene: TRBJ2-5; abundance: -; CDR3nt: TGCGCCAGCAGCTTGGTAATCCAGCCCGAGCAAGAGACCCAGTACTTC; CDR3aa: CASSLVIQPEQETQYF
d_gene: -; v_gene: TRBV5-1; len: 17; j_gene: TRBJ2-4; abundance: -; CDR3nt: TGCGCCAGCAGCCCATTGCCGGACAACCGGGGCAAAAACATTCAGTACTTC; CDR3aa: CASSPLPDNRGKNIQYF
d_gene: -; v_gene: TRBV6-5; len: 14; j_gene: TRBJ1-2; abundance: -; CDR3nt: TGTGCCAGCAGACCCACAGGGAGGGGTAGAGGCTACACCTTC; CDR3aa: CASRPTGRGRGYTF
d_gene: -; v_gene: TRBV15; len: 13; j_gene: TRBJ1-5; abundance: -; CDR3nt: TGTGCCACCAGCATCCGACAGGAGCAGCCCCAGCATTTT; CDR3aa: CATSIRQEQPQHF
d_gene: -; v_gene: TRBV28; len: 16; j_gene: TRBJ2-1; abundance: -; CDR3nt: TGTGCCAGCAGTACCCGGACTGGCGGTTTTTTCAATGAGCAGTTCTTC; CDR3aa: CASSTRTGGFFNEQFF
d_gene: -; v_gene: TRBV9; len: 14; j_gene: TRBJ2-7; abundance: -; CDR3nt: TGTGCCAGCAGCGTAGCAGGATTTTCTTACGAGCAGTACTTC; CDR3aa: CASSVAGFSYEQYF
d_gene: -; v_gene: TRBV7-2; len: 12; j_gene: TRBJ2-1; abundance: -; CDR3nt: TGTGCCAGCAGCTTAGGCTACAATGAGCAGTTCTTC; CDR3aa: CASSLGYNEQFF
d_gene: TRBD2; v_gene: TRBV2; len: 15; j_gene: TRBJ2-7; abundance: few; CDR3nt: TGTGCCAGCAGTGAGGATCCTAGCGGCGTCTACGAGCAGTACTTC; CDR3aa: CASSEDPSGVYEQYF
d_gene: TRBD1; v_gene: TRBV27; len: 16; j_gene: TRBJ1-2; abundance: -; CDR3nt: TGTGCCAGCAGTTTATTTGGACAGGGTGCTAACTATGGCTACACCTTC; CDR3aa: CASSLFGQGANYGYTF
d_gene: -; v_gene: TRBV30; len: 14; j_gene: TRBJ2-7; abundance: -; CDR3nt: TGTGCCTGGAGACATCGGGGGAGGTCCTACGAGCAGTACTTC; CDR3aa: CAWRHRGRSYEQYF
d_gene: TRBD1; v_gene: TRBV5-1; len: 15; j_gene: TRBJ2-1; abundance: -; CDR3nt: TGCGCCAGCAGCCCCCTAGGGACAGACAATAATGAGCAGTTCTTC; CDR3aa: CASSPLGTDNNEQFF
d_gene: -; v_gene: TRBV19; len: 13; j_gene: TRBJ1-2; abundance: -; CDR3nt: TGTGCCAGTAGTTTTGGGGTGGGCGATGGCTACACCTTC; CDR3aa: CASSFGVGDGYTF
d_gene: -; v_gene: TRBV5-6; len: 11; j_gene: TRBJ2-1; abundance: -; CDR3nt: TGTGCCAGCAGCTTGGAACGTGAGCAGTTCTTC; CDR3aa: CASSLEREQFF
d_gene: TRBD1; v_gene: TRBV28; len: 15; j_gene: TRBJ1-2; abundance: once; CDR3nt: TGTGCCAGCAGTCTCCCGGGACAGGGCAACTATGGCTACACCTTC; CDR3aa: CASSLPGQGNYGYTF
d_gene: -; v_gene: TRBV18; len: 15; j_gene: TRBJ2-3; abundance: -; CDR3nt: TGTGCCAGCTCCCCCGCCGGGGTTCCCACAGATACGCAGTATTTT; CDR3aa: CASSPAGVPTDTQYF
d_gene: -; v_gene: TRBV11-2; len: 14; j_gene: TRBJ1-2; abundance: once; CDR3nt: TGTGCCAGCAGCTCAACAGGGAAACGGAGTGGCTACACCTTC; CDR3aa: CASSSTGKRSGYTF
d_gene: -; v_gene: TRBV6-4; len: 13; j_gene: TRBJ2-2; abundance: -; CDR3nt: TGTGCCAGCAGTAGGGAGAACACCGGGGAGCTGTTTTTT; CDR3aa: CASSRENTGELFF
d_gene: TRBD1; v_gene: TRBV19; len: 14; j_gene: TRBJ2-5; abundance: once; CDR3nt: TGTGCCAGTAATCCGGACAGGGCTTTAGAGACCCAGTACTTC; CDR3aa: CASNPDRALETQYF
d_gene: TRBD2; v_gene: TRBV5-1; len: 15; j_gene: TRBJ2-7; abundance: -; CDR3nt: TGCGCCAGCAGCCCAGTGAGCGGGAGTGGATACGAGCAGTACTTC; CDR3aa: CASSPVSGSGYEQYF
d_gene: TRBD1; v_gene: TRBV5-8; len: 16; j_gene: TRBJ2-2; abundance: -; CDR3nt: TGTGCCAGCAGCTTGGGGCAGGGGGTTAACACCGGGGAGCTGTTTTTT; CDR3aa: CASSLGQGVNTGELFF
d_gene: -; v_gene: TRBV28; len: 12; j_gene: TRBJ2-5; abundance: -; CDR3nt: TGTGCCAGCAGTTTTCAGGCCCAGACCCAGTACTTC; CDR3aa: CASSFQAQTQYF
d_gene: -; v_gene: TRBV28; len: 13; j_gene: TRBJ2-7; abundance: -; CDR3nt: TGTGCCAGCAGTTACGTCCTAGCAGGCGAGCAGTACTTC; CDR3aa: CASSYVLAGEQYF
d_gene: -; v_gene: TRBV6-1; len: 12; j_gene: TRBJ2-1; abundance: -; CDR3nt: TGTGCCAGCAACGGGGATCTCTATGAGCAGTTCTTC; CDR3aa: CASNGDLYEQFF
d_gene: -; v_gene: TRBV6-6; len: 11; j_gene: TRBJ2-7; abundance: -; CDR3nt: TGTGCCAGCAGTGTAGGCTACGAGCAGTACTTC; CDR3aa: CASSVGYEQYF
d_gene: TRBD2; v_gene: TRBV29-1; len: 13; j_gene: TRBJ2-7; abundance: -; CDR3nt: TGCAGCGCAGGGACTAGCGGGAGCTACGAGCAGTACTTC; CDR3aa: CSAGTSGSYEQYF
d_gene: TRBD2; v_gene: TRBV29-1; len: 17; j_gene: TRBJ2-1; abundance: -; CDR3nt: TGCAGCGTTGAAGGGCCGGAGACTAGCGGGAGAATTGTTGAGCAGTTCTTC; CDR3aa: CSVEGPETSGRIVEQFF
d_gene: -; v_gene: TRBV11-3; len: 13; j_gene: TRBJ1-5; abundance: -; CDR3nt: TGTGCCAGCAGCTTAGTTGGGAATCAGCCCCAGCATTTT; CDR3aa: CASSLVGNQPQHF